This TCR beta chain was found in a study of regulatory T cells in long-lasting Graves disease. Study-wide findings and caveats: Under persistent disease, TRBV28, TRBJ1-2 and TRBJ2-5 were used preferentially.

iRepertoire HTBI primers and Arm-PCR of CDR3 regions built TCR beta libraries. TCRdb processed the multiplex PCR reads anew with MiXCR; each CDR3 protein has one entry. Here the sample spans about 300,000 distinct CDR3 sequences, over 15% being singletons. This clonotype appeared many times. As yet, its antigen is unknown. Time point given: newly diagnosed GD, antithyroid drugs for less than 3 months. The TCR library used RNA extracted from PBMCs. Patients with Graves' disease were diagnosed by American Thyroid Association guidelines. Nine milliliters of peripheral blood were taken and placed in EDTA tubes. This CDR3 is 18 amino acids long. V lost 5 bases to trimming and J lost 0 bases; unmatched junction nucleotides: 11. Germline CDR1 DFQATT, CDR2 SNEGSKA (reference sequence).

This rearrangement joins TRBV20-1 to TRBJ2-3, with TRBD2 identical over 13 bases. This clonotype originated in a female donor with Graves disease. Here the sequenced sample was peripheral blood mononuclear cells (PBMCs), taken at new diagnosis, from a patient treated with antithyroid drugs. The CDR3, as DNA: TGCAGTGCTTCTCCGACTAGCGGGAGGCCGCCTAGCACAGATACGCAGTATTTT. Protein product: CSASPTSGRPPSTDTQYF.